A selection of T cell receptor beta chains follows, all from one sample in a study of blood T cell repertoires in COVID-19. This table comes from immunoSEQ multiplex PCR, and its TCRdb copy is limited to in-frame clones, with some not included. The sample has about 180,000 clones, roughly nine tenths seen once; the top ten hold about a fifth. The sample comprised peripheral blood. These receptors were taken from a man in his 70s with active or convalescent COVID-19. CDR3s include the opening cysteine and the closing phenylalanine or tryptophan. Fields, in order: J gene, clone size, D gene, V gene, CDR3 protein, CDR3 DNA. The D gene is left open where the match is weak. Not every row has a clone size; where given, it reads once, few, many or a size class.

>TRBJ1-6|-|-|TRBV5-1
CASSLQGTPSPLHF
TGCGCCAGCAGCTTACAGGGTACCCCTTCACCCCTCCACTTT
>TRBJ2-7|-|TRBD2|TRBV10-1
CASSESESGSEQYF
TGCGCCAGCAGTGAGTCGGAGAGCGGGAGCGAGCAGTACTTC
>TRBJ1-1|-|TRBD1|TRBV30
CAWRGGQGLGKAFF
TGTGCCTGGAGGGGGGGACAGGGGCTTGGGAAAGCTTTCTTT
>TRBJ1-1|-|-|TRBV25-1
CASSGGHRNTEAFF
TGTGCCAGCAGTGGCGGGCATAGGAACACTGAAGCTTTCTTT
>TRBJ2-3|few|-|TRBV27
CASSLWTATSTDTQYF
TGTGCCAGCAGTCTGTGGACAGCCACTAGCACAGATACGCAGTATTTT
>TRBJ1-5|once|-|TRBV18
CASSPGGQSNQPQHF
TGTGCCAGCTCACCGGGTGGACAGAGCAATCAGCCCCAGCATTTT
>TRBJ1-1|-|-|TRBV15
CATSRDGRGFF
TGTGCCACCAGCAGAGATGGGCGGGGGTTCTTT
>TRBJ2-1|-|-|TRBV13
CASSQWGDNEQFF
TGTGCCAGCAGCCAGTGGGGGGACAATGAGCAGTTCTTC
>TRBJ2-1|-|TRBD1|TRBV6-5
CASRPTPGTGVEQFF
TGTGCCAGCAGGCCAACTCCCGGGACAGGGGTTGAGCAGTTCTTC
>TRBJ2-3|-|TRBD2|TRBV7-9
CASSLAELASSTDTQYF
TGTGCCAGCAGCTTAGCGGAACTAGCGTCTAGCACAGATACGCAGTATTTT
>TRBJ1-1|-|-|TRBV5-4
CASSDRGRNTEAFF
TGTGCCAGCAGCGACCGAGGGAGGAACACTGAAGCTTTCTTT
>TRBJ1-1|few|TRBD1|TRBV7-2
CASSLRGLRTEAFF
TGTGCCAGCAGCCTCAGGGGGCTGAGAACTGAAGCTTTCTTT
>TRBJ2-2|few|-|TRBV7-6
CASSLGRGATGELFF
TGTGCCAGCAGCTTGGGGAGGGGGGCCACCGGGGAGCTGTTTTTT
>TRBJ1-4|-|-|TRBV15
CATSRVVREKLFF
TGTGCCACCAGCAGAGTAGTACGGGAAAAACTGTTTTTT
>TRBJ2-5|-|TRBD1|TRBV7-6
CASSQGGSYDQETQYF
TGTGCCAGCAGCCAAGGGGGCAGTTATGACCAAGAGACCCAGTACTTC
>TRBJ2-6|once|-|TRBV19
CASSRDSGANVLTF
TGTGCCAGTAGCCGGGACTCTGGGGCCAACGTCCTGACTTTC
>TRBJ2-7|-|-|TRBV18
CASSLTGEREQYF
TGTGCCAGCTCATTGACGGGGGAGAGGGAGCAGTACTTC
>TRBJ2-1|-|-|TRBV19
CASSIRFGAGRNLHNEQFF
TGTGCCAGTAGTATACGCTTTGGGGCGGGACGCAACTTGCACAATGAGCAGTTCTTC
>TRBJ1-1|-|-|TRBV7-3
CASKRRVGTEAFF
TGTGCCAGCAAAAGGAGGGTTGGAACTGAAGCTTTCTTT
>TRBJ2-7|-|-|TRBV5-5
CASSLGSKNYEQYF
TGTGCCAGCAGCTTAGGGAGCAAAAACTACGAGCAGTACTTC
>TRBJ1-1|-|-|TRBV7-2
CASSLQGMNTEAFF
TGTGCCAGCAGCTTGCAGGGGATGAACACTGAAGCTTTCTTT
>TRBJ2-1|-|-|TRBV19
CASSNQGNEQFF
TGTGCCAGTAGTAACCAGGGCAATGAGCAGTTCTTC
>TRBJ2-2|-|-|TRBV7-2
CASSFGQTNTGELFF
TGTGCCAGCAGCTTCGGACAGACCAACACCGGGGAGCTGTTTTTT
>TRBJ1-5|-|-|TRBV6-5
CASSQTGLNQPQHF
TGTGCCAGCAGCCAAACAGGGTTGAATCAGCCCCAGCATTTT
>TRBJ1-5|-|-|TRBV4-2
CASSHDRGDQPQHF
TGTGCCAGCAGCCACGATCGGGGAGATCAGCCCCAGCATTTT
>TRBJ1-2|-|-|TRBV18
CASSPRQDDYGYTF
TGTGCCAGCTCGCCTAGACAGGACGACTATGGCTACACCTTC
>TRBJ1-2|once|TRBD1|TRBV9
CASSPDRGGYGYTF
TGTGCCAGCAGCCCCGACAGGGGAGGATATGGCTACACCTTC
>TRBJ2-3|-|-|TRBV5-1
CASSLRQVTDTQYF
TGCGCCAGCAGCTTGCGGCAGGTCACAGATACGCAGTATTTT
>TRBJ2-7|-|-|TRBV7-9
CASSYMGQDPYEQYF
TGTGCCAGCAGCTACATGGGGCAGGACCCTTACGAGCAGTACTTC
>TRBJ1-2|once|-|TRBV6-5
CASREVGYGYTF
TGTGCCAGCAGGGAGGTGGGCTATGGCTACACCTTC
>TRBJ1-2|-|-|TRBV5-1
CASSPAGATANYGYTF
TGCGCCAGCAGCCCCGCAGGGGCGACAGCCAACTATGGCTACACCTTC
>TRBJ2-1|-|-|TRBV6-2/TRBV6-3
CASSPLSSAGEQFF
TGTGCCAGCAGCCCCCTTTCTAGCGCCGGTGAGCAGTTCTTC
>TRBJ2-2|-|-|TRBV10-1
CASSDQLGGTGELFF
TGCGCCAGCAGTGACCAACTGGGGGGCACCGGGGAGCTGTTTTTT
>TRBJ2-2|-|-|TRBV7-3
CASSLSQGSSGELFF
TGTGCCAGCAGCTTGTCACAGGGTTCGTCCGGGGAGCTGTTTTTT
>TRBJ2-5|-|TRBD2|TRBV29-1
CSVSGGAETQYF
TGCAGCGTCAGCGGGGGGGCAGAGACCCAGTACTTC
>TRBJ2-7|-|TRBD1|TRBV6-5
CASEGRGISYEQYF
TGTGCCAGCGAGGGCAGGGGGATCTCCTACGAGCAGTACTTC
>TRBJ1-2|-|TRBD1|TRBV7-2
CASSLGTGNYGYTF
TGTGCCAGCAGCTTAGGGACAGGAAACTATGGCTACACCTTC
>TRBJ1-4|-|-|TRBV4-3
CASSHGIGRNEKLFF
TGCGCCAGCAGCCATGGGATTGGGAGAAATGAAAAACTGTTTTTT
>TRBJ2-5|-|TRBD2|TRBV5-1
CASSLTSGRETQYF
TGCGCCAGCAGCTTAACTAGCGGGCGAGAGACCCAGTACTTC
>TRBJ2-7|-|-|TRBV7-9
CASSSTQRGEQYF
TGTGCCAGCAGCTCTACCCAGCGAGGGGAGCAGTACTTC
>TRBJ1-2|-|TRBD1|TRBV28
CASRSGTGNLYGYTF
TGTGCCAGCAGGTCCGGGACAGGGAATCTCTATGGCTACACCTTC
>TRBJ2-5|few|TRBD1|TRBV29-1
CSVGTGGLETQYF
TGCAGCGTTGGGACAGGGGGCTTAGAGACCCAGTACTTC
>TRBJ1-5|few|-|TRBV27
CASSLGLADSQPQHF
TGTGCCAGCAGTTTAGGTTTGGCGGACTCGCAGCCCCAGCATTTT
>TRBJ2-5|-|-|TRBV7-7
CASSLGGPLIQETQYF
TGTGCCAGCAGCTTGGGCGGGCCGCTTATCCAAGAGACCCAGTACTTC
>TRBJ2-7|few|-|TRBV28
CASSQKNYEQYF
TGTGCCAGCAGTCAAAAAAATTACGAGCAGTACTTC
>TRBJ2-7|-|TRBD2|TRBV5-1
CASSLRSGRGSYEQYF
TGCGCCAGCAGTCTCCGTAGCGGGAGGGGGAGCTACGAGCAGTACTTC
>TRBJ1-4|-|-|TRBV29-1
CSVAGGGEKLFF
TGCAGCGTTGCCGGGGGAGGTGAAAAACTGTTTTTT
>TRBJ2-7|-|-|TRBV6-2/TRBV6-3
CASSLREAWQYF
TGTGCCAGCAGTTTAAGGGAGGCCTGGCAGTACTTC
>TRBJ1-1|-|TRBD1|TRBV6-5
CASSSWTGGGVEAFF
TGTGCCAGCAGTTCCTGGACAGGGGGCGGGGTTGAAGCTTTCTTT
>TRBJ1-1|-|-|TRBV5-1
CASSLGTNTEAFF
TGCGCCAGCAGCTTGGGTACAAACACTGAAGCTTTCTTT